This entry lists 11 T cell receptor beta chains sequenced from one sample in a study of cytomegalovirus exposure and HLA in healthy donors. Researchers ran the PCR with 60 Vbeta and 13 Jbeta primers. Clones were sequenced by immunoSEQ multiplex PCR, and TCRdb holds only the in-frame ones, with some missing. The sample shows about 130,000 clones, around 75% of them seen only once. The sequenced sample consisted of PBMCs. These receptor sequences come from a woman aged 50 to 60 in good health and CMV-seronegative.

There are a few counts of this clone. The chain couples TRBV28 to TRBJ2-5; 9 bases map to TRBD2. The CDR3 is 14 amino acids. The junction had 5 bases not matched to a gene; V was cut back by 6 bases and J by 3 bases. Per germline, CDR1 MDHEN and CDR2 SYDVKM. CDR3 coding DNA: TGTGCCAGCAGCCCCCGACTAGCGGAAGAGACCCAGTACTTC. This codes for CASSPRLAEETQYF.

The chain uses TRBV15 and TRBJ1-1; D is uncertain. The CDR3 length is 11 residues. V was cut by 6 bases and J by 7 bases, with 9 bases left in between. Germline lookup yields CDR1 LNHNV and CDR2 YYDKDF (reference sequence). CDR3 nucleotides: TGTGCCACCAGGCTCGGGATTGAAGCTTTCTTT. Translation: CATRLGIEAFF.

V and J are TRBV5-1 and TRBJ2-1; no clear D gene. Germline loops: CDR1 SGHRS, CDR2 YFSETQ. The V end was cut by 2 bases, the J end by 6 bases, with 12 bases between. This CDR3 spans 14 amino acids. CDR3 region: CASSFTELLNEQFF. The DNA of the CDR3 is TGCGCCAGCAGCTTCACAGAACTTCTCAATGAGCAGTTCTTC.

The V and J genes are TRBV14 and TRBJ1-2; TRBD1 might be the D (5 bases). V was cut by 1 base and J by 8 bases, with 14 bases left in between. The CDR3 is 14 amino acids. In germline, CDR1 is SGHDN, CDR2 FVKESK. CDR3 in DNA: TGTGCCAGCAGCCAAGGGGGCAGTGCATGGGGCTACACCTTC. As protein: CASSQGGSAWGYTF.

The V gene is TRBV6-4, the J gene TRBJ1-5; 10 bases line up with TRBD1. The V and J ends lost 1 base and 2 bases, in that order; junction bases with no gene match: 11. The V gene's germline CDR1 is MRHNA and CDR2 SNTAGT. This CDR3 is built from 19 residues. CDR3 sequence (DNA): TGTGCCAGCAGTGACTTTGATATAAGAGGGACAGGGGGCAATCAGCCCCAGCATTTT. Encoded protein: CASSDFDIRGTGGNQPQHF.

The chain employs TRBV7-9 and TRBJ2-3; TRBD1 might be the D (5 bases). V gave up 1 base and J gave up 6 bases, with 11 bases separating them. The CDR3 is made up of 14 amino acids. CDR1 is SEHNR and CDR2 is FQNEAQ in the germline V gene (reference sequence). The CDR3 spells CASSLVAGYDTQYF. CDR3 bases: TGTGCCAGCAGCTTAGTGGCAGGGTACGATACGCAGTATTTT.

The DNA of the CDR3 is TGTGCCACCTTCCGGACAGTATCCACAGATACGCAGTATTTT. Protein sequence: CATFRTVSTDTQYF. The chain links TRBV21-1 to TRBJ2-3; the table's D call, TRBD1, was not checked against the DNA. TRBV21-1 is tagged as a pseudogene. The CDR3 length is 14 residues.

The V and J genes are TRBV6-5 and TRBJ2-1, with D possibly matching TRBD2 (6 bases). The germline gives CDR1 MNHEY, CDR2 SVGAGI. V lost 8 bases and J lost 5, with 13 bases in between. The CDR3 totals 13 residues. The CDR3: CASGTARDNEQFF. In DNA, the CDR3 is TGTGCCAGCGGGACTGCTCGGGACAATGAGCAGTTCTTC.

This sequence joins TRBV4-3 and TRBJ1-1; possibly TRBD1 for D (5 bases). Trimming pared 0 bases from V and 0 bases from J, leaving 11 bases between. The CDR3 is 16 amino acids. Germline loops: CDR1 LGHNA, CDR2 YSLEER. CDR3 protein: CASSQDQGQLNTEAFF. The CDR3 bases are TGCGCCAGCAGCCAAGACCAGGGCCAACTGAACACTGAAGCTTTCTTT.

This chain joins TRBV4-3 and TRBJ1-1, with a weak D call TRBD1 (5 bases). Deletions cut 4 bases from V and 11 bases from J, with 17 bases between. Germline V lookup: CDR1 LGHNA, CDR2 YSLEER. The CDR3 loop spans 13 amino acids. The CDR3 DNA is TGCGCCAGCAGCCGGACACCGGGCGAAAGGGCTTTCTTT. Amino acids: CASSRTPGERAFF.

Of note for this clone: Other nucleotide sequences from this sample produce the same CDR3. The chain is built from TRBV7-3 and TRBJ2-3, with TRBD2 matching 10 bases. There are 15 residues in the CDR3. Germline CDR1 reads SGHTA; CDR2 reads FQGTGA. J lost 1 base, V lost 3 bases, and 1 base had no gene match. CDR3 in amino acids: CASSLLAGGTDTQYF. CDR3 in DNA: TGTGCCAGCAGCTTGCTAGCGGGAGGCACAGATACGCAGTATTTT.